This TCR beta chain stems from a study of T cells in Graves' hyperthyroidism and ophthalmopathy. Study-level background: Blood from the periphery was taken at initial diagnosis, before any treatment. Points from the study as a whole: Before onset, ophthalmopathy was predicted by the model a median about 6.2 months earlier.

This clonotype was recorded at least ten times. Antigen: not known. The V gene's germline CDR1 is SGHRS and CDR2 YFSETQ. The CDR3 is 11 residues long. The ends were cut back, 5 bases at V and 5 bases at J, with 4 bases in the middle. Those with hyperthyroidism were 18 to 65 years old, newly diagnosed, and ill for under 2 months. It was uncontrolled infection, other autoimmune disease, pregnancy or lactation that excluded patients. Researchers took RNA transcripts and amplified the TCR beta CDR3 regions from them. First-round RT-PCR targeting the TCR CDR3 was performed with the HTBI primer set. One entry per CDR3 protein results from TCRdb running MiXCR on the multiplex PCR reads. The sample has more than 250,000 distinct CDR3 sequences; around 15% are singletons.

The sequence was obtained from a woman aged 45-59 years with Graves' hyperthyroidism that later progressed to Graves' ophthalmopathy. Sequencing was performed on blood. The rearrangement joins TRBV5-1 to TRBJ2-2; D call uncertain. The CDR3 protein is CASSKTGELFF. As DNA, the CDR3 is TGCGCCAGCAGTAAGACCGGGGAGCTGTTTTTT. Full variable domain (rest looked up from reference TRBV5-1 and TRBJ2-2): KAGVTQTPRYLIKTRGQQVTLSCSPISGHRSVSWYQQTPGQGLQFLFEYFSETQRNKGNFPGRFSGRQFSNSRSEMNVSTLELGDSALYLCASSKTGELFFGEGSRLTVL.